A selection of T cell receptor beta chains follows, all from one sample in a study of cytomegalovirus exposure and HLA in healthy donors. Using immunoSEQ multiplex PCR, the repertoire was profiled, and TCRdb retains in-frame clones only, with some absent. The sample includes about 130,000 clones, roughly 82% of them seen just once. Material for sequencing was PBMCs. Receptors were obtained from a young woman in good health and CMV-seropositive. The CDR3 runs from the conserved cysteine through the conserved F or W. The D gene is left open where the match is weak. Clone sizes are given selectively: once, few, many, or a class where the clone is expanded.

abundance,j_gene,v_gene,d_gene,len,CDR3nt,CDR3aa
-,TRBJ2-3,TRBV27,TRBD2,16,TGTGCCTCCCTCCCAGGGCTAGCGGGGATTGCAGATACGCAGTATTTT,CASLPGLAGIADTQYF
-,TRBJ2-1,TRBV5-1,TRBD1,15,TGCGCCAGCAGCTTGGATTGGGACAGTTTCAATGAGCAGTTCTTC,CASSLDWDSFNEQFF
once,TRBJ2-7,TRBV29-1,TRBD2,11,TGCAGCGTTGAGGCTAGCGGGGGGCAGTACTTC,CSVEASGGQYF
-,TRBJ2-1,TRBV6-6,TRBD1,13,TGTGCCAGCACTCTGGACAGGGCTGATGAGCAGTTCTTC,CASTLDRADEQFF
-,TRBJ1-2,TRBV5-4,-,13,TGTGCCAGCAGCACCGGGGGAGTGAGGGGCTACACCTTC,CASSTGGVRGYTF
-,TRBJ2-5,TRBV30,TRBD1,13,TGTGCCTGTGACAGGGGCCGGAGTTGGACCCAGTACTTC,CACDRGRSWTQYF
-,TRBJ1-3,TRBV30,TRBD1,16,TGTGCCTGGAGTAAATCGGGACAGAATGTTGGAAACACCATATATTTT,CAWSKSGQNVGNTIYF
-,TRBJ1-1,TRBV10-3,-,13,TGTGCCATCACCCCTGGAGAGAACACTGAAGCTTTCTTT,CAITPGENTEAFF
-,TRBJ2-3,TRBV4-1,TRBD2,15,TGCGCCAGCACGCTAATAGCGGGGGCCACAGATACGCAGTATTTT,CASTLIAGATDTQYF
-,TRBJ1-1,TRBV10-3,-,14,TGTGCCATCAGTGAGGGGGGCTGGGGCACTGAAGCTTTCTTT,CAISEGGWGTEAFF
-,TRBJ1-2,TRBV7-9,-,13,TGTGCCAGCAGCTTAGTTGAGGAGGGTGGCTACACCTTC,CASSLVEEGGYTF
-,TRBJ2-5,TRBV11-2,TRBD2,15,TGTGCCAGCAGCTTCTTAGCGGGGGGGCTGGAGACCCAGTACTTC,CASSFLAGGLETQYF
once,TRBJ2-7,TRBV6-5,-,14,TGTGCCAGCAGTTACCAGACAGGAACCTACGAGCAGTACTTC,CASSYQTGTYEQYF
-,TRBJ2-3,TRBV9,-,14,TGTGCCAGCAGCGTAGACGCGCCCACAGATACGCAGTATTTT,CASSVDAPTDTQYF
-,TRBJ2-7,TRBV5-1,TRBD2,15,TGCGCCAGCAGCTTGGGGGCGGGAGTGAGCCACGAGCAGTACTTC,CASSLGAGVSHEQYF
-,TRBJ2-7,TRBV4-1,-,15,TGCGCCAGCAGCCTCGGTCGCGTGCGGGGCTACGAGCAGTACTTC,CASSLGRVRGYEQYF
once,TRBJ2-3,TRBV11-2,-,14,TGTGCCAGCAGCTTAGACACTAGCACAGATACGCAGTATTTT,CASSLDTSTDTQYF
-,TRBJ2-3,TRBV5-1,TRBD1,16,TGCGCCAGCAGCCAGAATCGACAGGGTGGCACAGATACGCAGTATTTT,CASSQNRQGGTDTQYF
-,TRBJ2-5,TRBV6-5,-,12,TGTGCCAGCAGTTTCAGGGGAGAGACCCAGTACTTC,CASSFRGETQYF
once,TRBJ2-3,TRBV6-1,-,15,TGTGCCAGCAGTGAAGCGTTGCAACTAGGGGATACGCAGTATTTT,CASSEALQLGDTQYF
-,TRBJ1-5,TRBV9,-,14,TGTGCCAGTAGCGGGACTCCCGGGAGGGAGCCCCAGCATTTT,CASSGTPGREPQHF
few,TRBJ2-7,TRBV28,TRBD2,17,TGTGCCAGCAGTTTATTTAGGCCTAGCGGGACCTCCTACGAGCAGTACTTC,CASSLFRPSGTSYEQYF
few,TRBJ2-5,TRBV29-1,-,13,TGCAGCGTTGAAGAACGACTTCGGGAGACCCAGTACTTC,CSVEERLRETQYF
-,TRBJ1-1,TRBV11-2,-,13,TGTGCCAGCATGTGGGGGCGGAACACTGAAGCTTTCTTT,CASMWGRNTEAFF
-,TRBJ2-2,TRBV5-1,-,15,TGCGCCAGCAGCCCCACGGCGGGGAGCACCGGGGAGTTGTTTTTT,CASSPTAGSTGELFF
-,TRBJ1-2,TRBV5-4,-,13,TGTGCCAGCAGCTTGATAGGGGACTATGGCTACACCTTC,CASSLIGDYGYTF
few,TRBJ2-3,TRBV4-1,-,15,TGCGCCAGCAGCCAAGAGGACACCAACACAGATACGCAGTATTTT,CASSQEDTNTDTQYF
-,TRBJ1-6,TRBV6-1,TRBD1,15,TGTGCCAGCAGTGAAGGGACAGGGGTTAATTCACCCCTCCACTTT,CASSEGTGVNSPLHF
-,TRBJ2-7,TRBV19,TRBD2,18,TGTGCCAGTAGTTATCGACTAGCGGGGGTTGGACGAACGAACGAGCAGTACTTC,CASSYRLAGVGRTNEQYF
-,TRBJ2-1,TRBV29-1,-,14,TGCAGCCCCCGTTGGGCGAATCTTGGCAATGAGCAGTTCTTC,CSPRWANLGNEQFF
-,TRBJ2-7,TRBV5-4,-,16,TGTGCCAGCAGCCCCACCGCCGGGGAGAGTGCCCACGAGCAGTACTTC,CASSPTAGESAHEQYF
-,TRBJ2-7,TRBV10-1,-,13,TGCGCCAGCAGTTTGGGGCCTACCTACGAGCAGTACTTC,CASSLGPTYEQYF
-,TRBJ2-3,TRBV6-5,-,13,TGTGCCAGCAGTTCTCCGGGGACAGATACGCAGTATTTT,CASSSPGTDTQYF
-,TRBJ1-4,TRBV19,-,15,TGTGCCAGTAGTATAGAACCGGGAGCGGATGAAAAACTGTTTTTT,CASSIEPGADEKLFF
-,TRBJ2-1,TRBV5-1,TRBD2,15,TGCGCCAGTTCTTTAGCGGGGGAAGACTACAATGAGCAGTTCTTC,CASSLAGEDYNEQFF
-,TRBJ1-4,TRBV5-4,TRBD1,13,TGTGCCAGCACTGGACAGGACAACGAAAAACTGTTTTTT,CASTGQDNEKLFF
-,TRBJ2-3,TRBV5-1,TRBD2,14,TGCGCCAGCAGCACTAGCGGGGCGGGAGATACGCAGTATTTT,CASSTSGAGDTQYF
-,TRBJ1-4,TRBV9,-,11,TGTGCCAGCAGCAATGAGGAAAAACTGTTTTTT,CASSNEEKLFF
few,TRBJ1-6,TRBV19,TRBD1,16,TGTGCCAGTAGCCCATGGGACAGAGATCCTAATTCACCCCTCCACTTT,CASSPWDRDPNSPLHF
-,TRBJ2-7,TRBV19,-,13,TGTGCCCTAGGGGCGGCCTCTACCTACGAGCAGTACTTC,CALGAASTYEQYF
-,TRBJ1-1,TRBV2,-,13,TGTGCCAGCAGTGCCACAGGCCGTACTGAAGCTTTCTTT,CASSATGRTEAFF
-,TRBJ1-5,TRBV29-1,-,12,TGCAGCGTCATGGTGGCCACGGGGGCCCAGCATTTT,CSVMVATGAQHF
-,TRBJ2-3,TRBV5-5,TRBD2,14,TGTGCCAGCAGCATGACTAGCGGCACAGATACGCAGTATTTT,CASSMTSGTDTQYF
once,TRBJ2-5,TRBV12-5,TRBD1,15,TGTGCTAGTGGTTTGGGGTTTGGGCCTCAGGGGGCCCAGTACTTC,CASGLGFGPQGAQYF
-,TRBJ1-1,TRBV7-9,-,13,TGTGCCAGCAGCCCCGACACGAACACTGAAGCTTTCTTT,CASSPDTNTEAFF
-,TRBJ1-1,TRBV9,-,13,TGTGCCAGCAGCGCCCCAGGAGGGAGTGAAGCTTTCTTT,CASSAPGGSEAFF
-,TRBJ2-1,TRBV25-1,-,11,TGTGCCACCACAGGGTCCCATGAGCAGTTCTTC,CATTGSHEQFF
-,TRBJ2-3,TRBV6-4,-,14,TGTGCCAGCGGAAAGGGGGGGGCCACAGATACGCAGTATTTT,CASGKGGATDTQYF
once,TRBJ2-1,TRBV9,-,15,TGTGCCAGCAGCGTAGGTAGGAGCTCCTACAATGAGCAGTTCTTC,CASSVGRSSYNEQFF
-,TRBJ2-7,TRBV19,TRBD2,15,TGTGCCAGTAGTACCCTGGGACTAGCGGGGGTCGAGCAGTACTTC,CASSTLGLAGVEQYF
few,TRBJ2-3,TRBV13,-,15,TGTGCCAGCATCTATAGGGGACTGGAAACAGATACGCAGTATTTT,CASIYRGLETDTQYF
-,TRBJ2-3,TRBV5-4,-,12,TGTGCCAGCATCTCTAGCACAGATACGCAGTATTTT,CASISSTDTQYF